This T cell receptor beta chain is drawn from a study of blood T cell repertoires in COVID-19. Study at large: Donors in the United States, Italy and Spain gave samples during acute or convalescent COVID-19. PBMCs, B-cell-depleted T cells, or T cells were the source of the cDNA or gDNA that made up the material.

V dropped 6 bases and J dropped 5; count of bases not matched to a gene: 6. This CDR3 region has 13 residues. Germline CDR1 is SQVTM and CDR2 is ANQGSEA. Source study methods: From reference gene primer amplification, estimates of nucleated cell counts were derived. This table comes from immunoSEQ multiplex PCR, and its TCRdb copy is limited to in-frame clones, with some not included. V and J calls and clone size follow that table, whereas D and trimming were derived from the DNA. The sample holds about 150,000 clones; approximately 83% are singletons and the top ten take approximately 30%. This clone has just one count.

This clonotype originated in a woman aged 55-69 years with acute or convalescent COVID-19. The chain is built from TRBV29-1 and TRBJ1-2, with 10 bases fitting TRBD1. The specimen sequenced was peripheral blood. The CDR3 loop is CSVLPGQGYGYTF. Here the CDR3 DNA reads TGCAGCGTACTACCGGGACAGGGGTATGGCTACACCTTC.